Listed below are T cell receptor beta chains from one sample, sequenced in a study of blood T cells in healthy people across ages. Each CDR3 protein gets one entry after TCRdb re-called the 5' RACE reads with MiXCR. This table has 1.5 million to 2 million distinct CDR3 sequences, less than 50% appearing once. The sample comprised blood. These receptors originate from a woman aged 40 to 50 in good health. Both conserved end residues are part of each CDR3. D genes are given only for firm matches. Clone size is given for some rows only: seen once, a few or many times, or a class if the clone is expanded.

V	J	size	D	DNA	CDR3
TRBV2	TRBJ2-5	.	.	TGTGCCAGCAGCACTGGGGGGCACAATGAGCAGTACTTC	CASSTGGHNEQYF
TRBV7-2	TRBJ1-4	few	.	TGTGCCAGCAGCCGAACCAGAACTAATGAAAAACTGTTTTTT	CASSRTRTNEKLFF
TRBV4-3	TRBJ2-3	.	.	TGCGCCAGCAGCCAAGCTGGGGGGACCACAGATACGCAGTATTTT	CASSQAGGTTDTQYF
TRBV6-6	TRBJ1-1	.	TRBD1	TGTGCCAGCAGTTACAGGGGGCCGTCTGAAGCTTTCTTT	CASSYRGPSEAFF
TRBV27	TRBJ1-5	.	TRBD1	TGTGCCAGCAGTTTGCCGAGACAGGGAGGCAATCAGCCCCAGCATTTT	CASSLPRQGGNQPQHF
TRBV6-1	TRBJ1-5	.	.	TGTGCCAGCAGTGAAGCGCGAGATCAGCCCCAGCATTTT	CASSEARDQPQHF
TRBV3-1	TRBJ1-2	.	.	TGTGCCAGCAGAGGGAACGGCCGGACGTCCTATGGCTACACCTTC	CASRGNGRTSYGYTF
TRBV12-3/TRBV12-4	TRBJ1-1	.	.	TGTGCCAGCAGTTTAGGGGCGTCTTCTGAAGCTTTCTTT	CASSLGASSEAFF
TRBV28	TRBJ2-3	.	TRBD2	TGTGCCAGCAGTTTTTCTCGGGCGGGGGGCAACACAGATACGCAGTATTTT	CASSFSRAGGNTDTQYF
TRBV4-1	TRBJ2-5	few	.	TGCGCCAGCAGCCAAAAGGGACCCCAAGAGACCCAGTACTTC	CASSQKGPQETQYF
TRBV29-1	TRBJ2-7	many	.	TGCAGCGTTGGTCGGCAGGATCGGGAGCAGTACTTC	CSVGRQDREQYF
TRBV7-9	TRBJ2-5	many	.	TGTGCCAGCAGCTTGTCAGGGTTGGAGACCCAGTACTTC	CASSLSGLETQYF
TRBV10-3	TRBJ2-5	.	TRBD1	TGTGCCATCAGTGACGGACAGGGGATGGAGACCCAGTACTTC	CAISDGQGMETQYF
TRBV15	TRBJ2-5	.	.	TGTGCCACCAGCCCAAACCCTACGTACCAAGAGACCCAGTACTTC	CATSPNPTYQETQYF
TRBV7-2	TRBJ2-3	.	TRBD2	TGTGCCAGCAGCTTAGGAACAGCGGGGGGGCGCACAGATACGCAGTATTTT	CASSLGTAGGRTDTQYF
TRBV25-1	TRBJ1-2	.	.	TGTGCCAGCAGTGAGGGGACCGGCTACACCTTC	CASSEGTGYTF
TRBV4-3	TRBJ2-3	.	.	TGCGCCAGCAGCCAAGATCTCGGGCAAGATACGCAGTATTTT	CASSQDLGQDTQYF
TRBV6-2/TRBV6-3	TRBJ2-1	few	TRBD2	TGTGCCAGCAGGCCAAGCGGGGCTCTCTACAATGAGCAGTTCTTC	CASRPSGALYNEQFF
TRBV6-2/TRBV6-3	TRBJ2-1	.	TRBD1	TGTGCCAGCAGTCCCGGGACAGGGCATTCCTACAATGAGCAGTTCTTC	CASSPGTGHSYNEQFF
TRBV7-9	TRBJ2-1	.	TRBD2	TGTGCCAGCAGCTTAGTAGCCAGCGGGGGGGCGAGGTCCTACAATGAGCAGTTCTTC	CASSLVASGGARSYNEQFF
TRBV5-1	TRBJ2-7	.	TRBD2	TGCGCCAGCAGCATCGTGGGCGGGGGCTCCTACGAGCAGTACTTC	CASSIVGGGSYEQYF
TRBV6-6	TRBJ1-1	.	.	TGTGCCAGCAGTTACCCTGGTTTCTTT	CASSYPGFF
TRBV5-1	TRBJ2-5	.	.	TGCGCCAGCAGCTTCACTGGCGGGGGCCGTCAAGAGACCCAGTACTTC	CASSFTGGGRQETQYF
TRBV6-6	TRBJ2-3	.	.	TGTGCCAGCCGACTTGTCGACAGCACAGATACGCAGTATTTT	CASRLVDSTDTQYF
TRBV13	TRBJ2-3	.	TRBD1	TGTGCCAGCAGCCCTCGGACAGGAGAAACAGATACGCAGTATTTT	CASSPRTGETDTQYF
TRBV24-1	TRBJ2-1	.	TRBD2	TGTGCCACTGCCTTAGCGGGGGGGACCCTCAATGAGCAGTTCTTC	CATALAGGTLNEQFF
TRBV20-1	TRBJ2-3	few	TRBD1	TGCAGTGCTCACAGGGGAGATACGCAGTATTTT	CSAHRGDTQYF
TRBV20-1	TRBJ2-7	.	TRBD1	TGCAGTGCTACCCCCGGGACAGGGCTTTCCTACGAGCAGTACTTC	CSATPGTGLSYEQYF
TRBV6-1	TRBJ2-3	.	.	TGTGCCAGCGGACAACCCGGGGATACGCAGTATTTT	CASGQPGDTQYF
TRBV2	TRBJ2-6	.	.	TGTGCCAGCAGCCCTAGGGAGACTGGGGCCAACGTCCTGACTTTC	CASSPRETGANVLTF
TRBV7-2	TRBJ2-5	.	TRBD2	TGTGCCAGCAGCAAACCACGCGGGGGGGCGGAGACCCAGTACTTC	CASSKPRGGAETQYF
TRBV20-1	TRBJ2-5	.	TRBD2	TGCAGTGCTAGAGATTGGCGGGGGGGCCTTCAAGAGACCCAGTACTTC	CSARDWRGGLQETQYF
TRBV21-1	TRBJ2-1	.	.	TGTGCCAGCAGCAGGACAGGGAAAGTTGCTCAGCAGTTCTTC	CASSRTGKVAQQFF
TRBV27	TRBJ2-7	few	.	TGTGCCAGCAGTCCCGGGGTGGATGTGAACGAGCAGTACTTC	CASSPGVDVNEQYF
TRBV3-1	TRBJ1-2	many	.	TGTGCCAGCAGCCCCCGCCCCGGGAACAACTATGGCTACACCTTC	CASSPRPGNNYGYTF
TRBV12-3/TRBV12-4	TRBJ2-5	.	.	TGTGCCAGCAGTTTAGCCCATTTGTACTTC	CASSLAHLYF
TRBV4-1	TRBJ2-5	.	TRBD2	TGCGCCAGCAGCCACCACAAGAAGGGACTAGCGCCGGGGGAGTACTTC	CASSHHKKGLAPGEYF
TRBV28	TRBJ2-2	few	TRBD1	TGTGCCAGCAGTTTATTTACAGGGGGCACCGGGGAGCTGTTTTTT	CASSLFTGGTGELFF
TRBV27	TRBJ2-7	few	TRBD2	TGTGCCAGCAGTTTCAACGGGGGGGGCTCCTACGAGCAGTACTTC	CASSFNGGGSYEQYF
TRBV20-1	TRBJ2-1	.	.	TGCAGTGCTGTCCGTATGGCTAGCGTTAAGGCCCAGTTCTTC	CSAVRMASVKAQFF
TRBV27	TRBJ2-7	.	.	TGTGCCAGCATATCATTGGGGGGGCACTCCTACGAGCAGTACTTC	CASISLGGHSYEQYF
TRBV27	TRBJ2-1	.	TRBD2	TGTGCCAGCAGTCGACGACTAGCGGGGGGACGGTATGAGCAGTTCTTC	CASSRRLAGGRYEQFF
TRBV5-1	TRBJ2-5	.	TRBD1	TGCGCCAGCAGCTTGACAGGGGCCCTCCAAGAGACCCAGTACTTC	CASSLTGALQETQYF
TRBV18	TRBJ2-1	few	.	TGTGCCAGCTCCTCACCGGGGGGCCTTGACAATGAGCAGTTCTTC	CASSSPGGLDNEQFF
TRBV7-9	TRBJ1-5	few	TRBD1	TGTGCCAGCAGCTCGGGACAGGGGGCAGTTCAGCCCCAGCATTTT	CASSSGQGAVQPQHF
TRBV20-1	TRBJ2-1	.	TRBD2	TGCAGTGCTAGAGAAAGGACTAGCGGGGGGATGAGCTCCTACAATGAGCAGTTCTTC	CSARERTSGGMSSYNEQFF
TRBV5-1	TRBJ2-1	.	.	TGCGCCAGCAGCTTGGAGCGGGTTAAAACAAACAATGAGCAGTTCTTC	CASSLERVKTNNEQFF
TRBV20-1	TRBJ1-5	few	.	TGCAGTGCTAGTGGGGACACGCCTAATCAGCCCCAGCATTTT	CSASGDTPNQPQHF
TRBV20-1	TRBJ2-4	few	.	TGCAGTGCTAGAGTCGAGGGGGAAGACATTCAGTACTTC	CSARVEGEDIQYF
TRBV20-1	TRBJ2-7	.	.	TGCAGTGCTATAAGGGAGGCCCTTACCTACGAGCAGTACTTC	CSAIREALTYEQYF
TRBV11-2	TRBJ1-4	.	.	TGTGCCAGCAGCTTACTTACTTGGGGTAATGAAAAACTGTTTTTT	CASSLLTWGNEKLFF
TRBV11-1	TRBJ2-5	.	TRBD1	TGTGCCAGCAGATTCCGGACAGGACTCCAAGAGACCCAGTACTTC	CASRFRTGLQETQYF
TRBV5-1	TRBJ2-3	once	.	TGCGCCAGCAGCCGGGACCCGACAGGCACAGATACGCAGTATTTT	CASSRDPTGTDTQYF
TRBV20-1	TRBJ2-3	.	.	TGCAGTGCCCAGGGCGGGGTGACAGATACGCAGTATTTT	CSAQGGVTDTQYF
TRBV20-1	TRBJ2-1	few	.	TGCAGTGCTAGAGATGTCCGGGCGGGTAATGAGCAGTTCTTC	CSARDVRAGNEQFF
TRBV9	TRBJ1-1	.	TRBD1	TGTGCCAGCACGAGCGGGACAGGGGCCACTGAGGCTTTCTTT	CASTSGTGATEAFF
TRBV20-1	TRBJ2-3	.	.	TGCAGTGCTAGACTGGCGGGCAGCACAGATACGCAGAATTTT	CSARLAGSTDTQNF